This T cell receptor beta chain came from a study of blood T cell repertoires in COVID-19. At the level of the study: Samples came from the United States, Italy and Spain, spanning acute and convalescent COVID-19.

Some clones are missing from TCRdb's copy, which holds only in-frame ones; the method was immunoSEQ multiplex PCR. This sample yields fewer than 350,000 clones, of which approximately 88% are seen a single time; just over 9.5% belongs to the top ten. The CDR3 runs to 16 residues. Germline-derived CDR1 and CDR2 are SGHRS and YFSETQ. The V and J ends lost 0 bases and 2 bases respectively, with 15 bases between them. The receptor was derived from a man aged 25-45 years with COVID-19, enrolled during active disease. Material for sequencing was peripheral blood. The genes are TRBV5-1 and TRBJ2-7; TRBD2 is a possible D gene (5 bases). The CDR3 reads CASSLASGAGAYEQYF. In nucleotides, the CDR3 is TGCGCCAGCAGCTTGGCCAGCGGCGCCGGGGCCTACGAGCAGTACTTC. The full variable domain, in which reference TRBV5-1 and TRBJ2-7 provide the parts outside the CDR3, is KAGVTQTPRYLIKTRGQQVTLSCSPISGHRSVSWYQQTPGQGLQFLFEYFSETQRNKGNFPGRFSGRQFSNSRSEMNVSTLELGDSALYLCASSLASGAGAYEQYFGPGTRLTVT.